Listed below are T cell receptor beta chains from one sample, sequenced in a study of T cell responses to AZD1222 COVID-19 vaccine. Clones were sequenced by immunoSEQ multiplex PCR, and TCRdb holds only the in-frame ones, with some missing. The sample yields fewer than 200,000 clones, around 90% seen once. Specimen: peripheral blood, collected 28 days after the second dose of the MenACWY control vaccine. The receptors were sampled from an adult who received the MenACWY meningococcal vaccine as a control. The CDR3 runs from the conserved cysteine through the conserved F or W. D genes are given only for firm matches. Clone size is given for some rows only: seen once, a few or many times, or a class if the clone is expanded.

j_call	d_call	clone_size	v_call	cdr3_aa	cdr3_nt
TRBJ2-1	TRBD2	NA	TRBV7-2	CASSLQSGRTGYNEQFF	TGTGCCAGCAGCTTACAAAGCGGGAGGACCGGTTACAATGAGCAGTTCTTC
TRBJ2-4	NA	NA	TRBV3-1/TRBV3-2	CASSHLHIQYF	TGTGCCAGCAGCCATCTTCACATTCAGTACTTC
TRBJ1-1	NA	NA	TRBV5-1	CATRIRENTEAFF	TGCGCCACCCGAATTCGGGAGAACACTGAAGCTTTCTTT
TRBJ2-2	NA	NA	TRBV9	CASSPLGGANPNTGELFF	TGTGCCAGCAGCCCCCTAGGGGGAGCGAACCCGAACACCGGGGAGCTGTTTTTT
TRBJ2-2	TRBD2	NA	TRBV5-1	CASSGAGTSGRATGELFF	TGCGCCAGCAGCGGAGCCGGGACTAGCGGGAGGGCAACCGGGGAGCTGTTTTTT
TRBJ2-1	NA	few	TRBV6-2/TRBV6-3	CASSYDIRDTLPSSYNEQFF	TGTGCCAGCAGTTATGATATACGGGACACCTTACCCAGCTCCTACAATGAGCAGTTCTTC
TRBJ1-1	NA	few	TRBV19	CASSILGTEAFF	TGTGCCAGTAGTATTCTGGGGACTGAAGCTTTCTTT
TRBJ1-1	TRBD1	once	TRBV10-2	CASSVQGQPMNTEAFF	TGCGCCAGCAGCGTCCAGGGACAGCCGATGAACACTGAAGCTTTCTTT
TRBJ1-3	NA	NA	TRBV9	CASSAFGVSGNTIYF	TGTGCCAGCAGCGCCTTCGGGGTCTCTGGAAACACCATATATTTT
TRBJ1-5	NA	NA	TRBV28	CASSFHQGMGNQPQHF	TGTGCCAGCAGTTTTCACCAGGGAATGGGCAATCAGCCCCAGCATTTT
TRBJ1-1	TRBD1	NA	TRBV23-1	CASTTRGTGGAEYTEAFF	TGCGCCAGCACTACCAGAGGGACAGGGGGCGCCGAGTACACTGAAGCTTTCTTT
TRBJ1-1	NA	NA	TRBV28	CASERGLNTEAFF	TGTGCCAGCGAGCGGGGCTTGAACACTGAAGCTTTCTTT
TRBJ2-2	NA	NA	TRBV7-9	CASSSPGARNTGELFF	TGTGCCAGCAGCTCCCCCGGAGCGAGGAACACCGGGGAGCTGTTTTTT
TRBJ2-7	NA	once	TRBV4-3	CASSQDRGYYEQYF	TGCGCCAGCAGCCAAGACAGGGGTTACTACGAGCAGTACTTC
TRBJ2-7	TRBD2	NA	TRBV7-8	CASGLRVSGGAEYF	TGTGCCAGCGGCCTTAGGGTGAGCGGGGGAGCGGAGTACTTC
TRBJ1-6	TRBD1	NA	TRBV5-1	CASSLFGTDNSPLHF	TGCGCCAGCAGCTTGTTTGGGACAGATAATTCACCCCTCCACTTT
TRBJ1-4	NA	NA	TRBV3-1/TRBV3-2	CASSQARATNEKLFF	TGTGCCAGCAGCCAGGCACGGGCAACTAATGAAAAACTGTTTTTT
TRBJ1-4	NA	once	TRBV27	CASSLWPQGGEKLFF	TGTGCCAGCAGTTTATGGCCACAGGGTGGAGAAAAACTGTTTTTT
TRBJ2-7	NA	NA	TRBV5-4	CASSLDSGGEQYF	TGTGCCAGCAGCTTGGATTCCGGAGGGGAGCAGTACTTC
TRBJ1-5	TRBD1	NA	TRBV18	CASSPRQTGGDQPQHF	TGTGCCAGCTCACCACGGCAAACAGGGGGCGATCAGCCCCAGCATTTT
TRBJ1-2	NA	NA	TRBV7-8	CASSLVGGNLRIGYGYTF	TGTGCCAGCAGCTTGGTTGGGGGGAATTTGCGGATCGGGTATGGCTACACCTTC
TRBJ2-1	TRBD2	NA	TRBV5-1	CASSLTSGNPGYNEQFF	TGCGCCAGCAGCTTGACTAGCGGGAACCCCGGCTACAATGAGCAGTTCTTC
TRBJ2-7	NA	NA	TRBV19	CASAGLGTSGEQYF	TGTGCCAGTGCTGGGCTGGGCACGTCGGGCGAGCAGTACTTC
TRBJ2-2	NA	NA	TRBV7-3	CASSPQGTTGELFF	TGTGCCAGCAGCCCTCAGGGTACCACCGGGGAGCTGTTTTTT
TRBJ1-3	TRBD1	NA	TRBV28	CASGGRTGRTGNTIYF	TGTGCCAGCGGGGGACGGACAGGGAGAACTGGAAACACCATATATTTT
TRBJ1-1	NA	NA	TRBV30	CAWSRPAMNTEAFF	TGTGCCTGGAGTCGCCCAGCCATGAACACTGAAGCTTTCTTT
TRBJ2-7	NA	NA	TRBV6-2/TRBV6-3	CASSHIPYEQYF	TGTGCCAGCAGCCACATCCCCTACGAGCAGTACTTC
TRBJ1-1	NA	NA	TRBV20-1	CSAWGPTEAFF	TGCAGTGCTTGGGGCCCCACTGAAGCTTTCTTT
TRBJ2-5	NA	NA	TRBV7-2	CASSSVFGETQYF	TGTGCCAGCAGCTCCGTGTTCGGAGAGACCCAGTACTTC
TRBJ2-1	TRBD2	NA	TRBV9	CASSVAGTSGYNEQFF	TGTGCCAGCAGCGTAGCTGGGACTAGCGGGTACAATGAGCAGTTCTTC
TRBJ2-7	NA	once	TRBV24-1	CATSDAGTPYEQYF	TGTGCCACCAGTGATGCCGGGACACCATACGAGCAGTACTTC